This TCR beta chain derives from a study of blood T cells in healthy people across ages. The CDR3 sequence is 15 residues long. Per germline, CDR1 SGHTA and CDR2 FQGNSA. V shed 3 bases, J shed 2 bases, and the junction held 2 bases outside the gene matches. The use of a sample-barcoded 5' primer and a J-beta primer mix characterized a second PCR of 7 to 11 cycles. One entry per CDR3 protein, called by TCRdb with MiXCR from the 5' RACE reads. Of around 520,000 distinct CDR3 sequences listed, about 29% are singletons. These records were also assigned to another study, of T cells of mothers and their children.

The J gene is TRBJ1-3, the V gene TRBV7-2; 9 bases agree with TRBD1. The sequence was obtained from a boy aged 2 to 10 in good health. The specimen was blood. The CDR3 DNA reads TGTGCCAGCAGCTTCGACAGGGGGGCTGGAAACACCATATATTTT. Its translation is CASSFDRGAGNTIYF.